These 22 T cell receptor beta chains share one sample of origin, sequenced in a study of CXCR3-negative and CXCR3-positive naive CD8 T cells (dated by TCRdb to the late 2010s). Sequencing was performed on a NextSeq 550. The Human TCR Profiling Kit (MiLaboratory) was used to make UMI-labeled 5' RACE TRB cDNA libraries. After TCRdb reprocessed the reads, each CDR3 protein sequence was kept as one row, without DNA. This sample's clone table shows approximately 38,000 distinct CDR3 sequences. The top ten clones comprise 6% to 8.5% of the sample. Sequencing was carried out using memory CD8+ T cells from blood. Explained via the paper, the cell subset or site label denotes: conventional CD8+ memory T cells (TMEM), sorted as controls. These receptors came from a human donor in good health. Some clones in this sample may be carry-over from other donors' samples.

CDR3 amino acids: CASSFQGNYEQYF. This rearrangement joins TRBV7-9 to TRBJ2-7; TCRdb's D gene call, TRBD1, goes unchecked for lack of DNA. There are 13 residues in the CDR3. Germline values: CDR1 SEHNR, CDR2 FQNEAQ (reference sequence).

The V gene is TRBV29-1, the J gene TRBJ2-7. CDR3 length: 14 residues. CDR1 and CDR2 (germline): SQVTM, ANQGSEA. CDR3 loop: CSVQPIAELYEQYF.

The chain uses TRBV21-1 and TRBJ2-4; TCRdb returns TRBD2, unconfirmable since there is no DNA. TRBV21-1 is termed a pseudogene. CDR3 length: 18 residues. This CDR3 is CASIRRTSGREVKNIQYF.

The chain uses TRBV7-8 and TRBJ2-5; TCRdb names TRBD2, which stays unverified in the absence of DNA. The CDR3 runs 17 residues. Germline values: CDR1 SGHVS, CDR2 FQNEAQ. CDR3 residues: CASSLDPGLAGYETQYF.

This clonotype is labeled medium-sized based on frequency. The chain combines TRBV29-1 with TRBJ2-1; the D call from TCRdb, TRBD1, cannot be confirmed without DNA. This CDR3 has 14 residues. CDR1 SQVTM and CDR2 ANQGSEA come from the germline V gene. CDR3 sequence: CSVNPGQSYNEQFF.

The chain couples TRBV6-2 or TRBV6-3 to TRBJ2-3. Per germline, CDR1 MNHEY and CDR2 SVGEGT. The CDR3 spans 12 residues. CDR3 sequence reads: CASRWGADTQYF.

This CDR3 reads CASSVEGNGNTEAFF. The chain couples TRBV9 to TRBJ1-1. The CDR3 consists of 15 residues. Germline V gene sequence: CDR1 SGDLS, CDR2 YYNGEE.

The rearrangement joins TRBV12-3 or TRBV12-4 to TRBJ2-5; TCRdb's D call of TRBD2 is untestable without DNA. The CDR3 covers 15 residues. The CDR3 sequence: CASSPIAGGVETQYF.

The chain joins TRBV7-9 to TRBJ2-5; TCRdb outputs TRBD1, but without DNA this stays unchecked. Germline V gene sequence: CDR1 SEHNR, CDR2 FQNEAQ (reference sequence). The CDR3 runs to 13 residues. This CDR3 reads CASSFPGGETQYF.

CDR3 in amino acids: CASSFLAGETSTDTQYF. V usage is TRBV5-1 and J usage is TRBJ2-3; TCRdb indicates TRBD2, and absent DNA this call remains unverified. Germline-derived CDR1 and CDR2 are SGHRS and YFSETQ. The CDR3 spans 17 residues.

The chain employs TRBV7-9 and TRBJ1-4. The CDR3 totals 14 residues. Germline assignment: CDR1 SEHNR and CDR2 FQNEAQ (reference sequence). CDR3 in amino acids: CASSSRVTNEKLFF.

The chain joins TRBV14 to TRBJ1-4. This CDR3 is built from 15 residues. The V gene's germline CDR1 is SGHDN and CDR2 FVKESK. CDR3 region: CASRLDAALGEKLFF.

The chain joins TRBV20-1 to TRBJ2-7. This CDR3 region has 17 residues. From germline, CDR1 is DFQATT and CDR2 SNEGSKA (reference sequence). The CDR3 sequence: CSAQAQVSATHSYEQYF.

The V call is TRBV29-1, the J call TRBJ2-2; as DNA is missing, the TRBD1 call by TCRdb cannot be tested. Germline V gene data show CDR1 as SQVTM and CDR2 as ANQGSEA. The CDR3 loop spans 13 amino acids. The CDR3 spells CSAPRQYTGELFF.

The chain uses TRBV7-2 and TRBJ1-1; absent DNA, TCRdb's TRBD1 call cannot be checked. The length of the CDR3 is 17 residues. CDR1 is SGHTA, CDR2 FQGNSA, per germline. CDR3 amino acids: CASSLVVLAGEGTEAFF.

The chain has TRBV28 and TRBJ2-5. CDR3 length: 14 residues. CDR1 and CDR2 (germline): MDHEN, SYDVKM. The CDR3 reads CASSLRSFQETQYF.

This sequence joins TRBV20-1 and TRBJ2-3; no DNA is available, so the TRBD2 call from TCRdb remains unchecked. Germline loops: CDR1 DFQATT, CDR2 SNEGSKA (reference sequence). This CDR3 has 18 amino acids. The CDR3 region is CSAREGLAGAPWADTQYF.

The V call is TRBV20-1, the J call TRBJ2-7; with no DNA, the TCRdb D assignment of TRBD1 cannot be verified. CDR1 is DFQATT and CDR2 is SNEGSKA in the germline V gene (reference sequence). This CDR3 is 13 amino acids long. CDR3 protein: CSARVTGTYEQYF.

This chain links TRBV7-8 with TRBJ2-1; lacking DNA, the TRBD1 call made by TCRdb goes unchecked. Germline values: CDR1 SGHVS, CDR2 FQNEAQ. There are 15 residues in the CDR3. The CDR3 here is CASSPGTLRGNEQFF.

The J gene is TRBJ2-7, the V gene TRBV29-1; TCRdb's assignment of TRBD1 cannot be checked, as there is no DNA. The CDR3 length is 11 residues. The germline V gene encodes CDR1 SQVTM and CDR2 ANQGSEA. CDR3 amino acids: CSVEAGLEQYF.

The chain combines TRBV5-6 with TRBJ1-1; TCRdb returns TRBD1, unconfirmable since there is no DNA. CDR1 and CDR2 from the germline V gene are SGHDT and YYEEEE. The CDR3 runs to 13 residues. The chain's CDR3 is CASSLVGAHEAFF.

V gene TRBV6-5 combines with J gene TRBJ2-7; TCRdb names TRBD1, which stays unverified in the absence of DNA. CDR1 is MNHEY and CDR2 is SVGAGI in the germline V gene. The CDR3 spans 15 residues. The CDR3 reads CASSLTGTPGYEQYF.